This T cell receptor beta chain originates from a study of cytomegalovirus exposure and HLA in healthy donors (dated by TCRdb to the late 2010s). The study in broad terms: An earlier analysis of roughly 570 of the donors reported approximately 260 Gb of sequence data and around 110 million unique TCR beta sequences obtained from about 180 million T cells. An early release covering about 600 HLA-typed donors comprised about 320 gigabases of sequencing data and some 79 million unique TCR sequences. Of the roughly 400 genotyped donors, over 65% fell in the genetic ancestry cluster associated with self-reported Caucasian donors. The study was designed to test whether signatures of past pathogen exposure could be identified by cataloging public T cell receptors. The T cell repertoires of roughly 660 subjects were profiled by immunosequencing and related to cytomegalovirus serostatus. In addition to the first cohort of 666 subjects, a separate validation cohort of 120 different subjects was used. The study combined high-throughput TCR immunosequencing, statistical association of individual TCRs with disease status, and machine learning to predict cytomegalovirus infection status. A later analysis re-examined previously published TCR beta repertoires from roughly 650 donors and added high-resolution HLA genotyping to investigate patterns of TCR occurrence. Rather than using new phenotypic data, the later analysis identified candidate immune exposures from TCR beta sequences and from how often those sequences occurred across donors. An earlier analysis of approximately 640 of the donors applied high-throughput TCR beta sequencing to assess whether each TCR beta V gene segment acted as functional or pseudogenic. Donor age, sex, ethnicity and CMV serostatus were collected together with the repertoire data. A later genetic analysis used genome-wide SNP genotypes for about three fifths of the 666 donors, treating that subset as a discovery cohort. All discovery cohort repertoires had been generated on a single sequencing platform. Both class I and class II loci were covered by HLA typing, at four-digit resolution. The number of typed donors differed by locus: about 620-640 for A, B, C, DRB1 and DQB1; approximately 520 for DQA1; around 610 for DPA1; and 400 to 480 for DPB1. Roughly 5 DR-DQ haplotypes were handled as single units for association and clustering because linkage in the cohort was strong. Among about 400 genotyped donors of the cohort, an average of around 220,000 unique TCR beta nucleotide sequences was sequenced per donor, of which roughly 17% were non-productive. The full study reports these points: In a later analysis, several top co-occurrence clusters were reported to appear linked to parvovirus B19, influenza, CMV and Epstein-Barr virus. The study listed 150 to 200 TCR beta chains as associated with cytomegalovirus. Roughly uniform sequencing depth across donors was assumed in presence/absence analyses, although this assumption may not hold. According to the authors, the approach could potentially be generalized to other disease states and immunological phenotypes. Strong co-occurrence of HLA alleles, especially DR and DQ, made assigning TCR associations to individual alleles difficult. In a later genetic analysis, fewer N-insertions in productive TCRs were reported among donors in an Asian-associated ancestry cluster than the roughly 700-donor mean. Because HLA typing was unavailable for some donors at each locus, only the typed subset was used in association tests. Most CMV-associated TCR beta chains appeared to be HLA-restricted in a later analysis, and the HLA associations seemed to be driven largely by CMV exposure. Some IMGT-functional V segments, including TRBV6-2 and TRBV6-3, could not be distinguished by the 87-base-pair reads and were therefore excluded. Because counts were too low, seventeen rarely observed V segments, including chromosome 9 orphons, were left out of the earlier analysis of about 620 of the donors. In vitro tests confirmed that a few of the cytomegalovirus-associated TCR beta chains recognize cytomegalovirus antigens. According to a later analysis, TCR association rates differed among HLA loci, with DRB1 alleles showing the most associated TCRs and HLA-C alleles showing the fewest. A further reported finding was that TCR beta sequences accurately predicted the HLA-A and HLA-B alleles for most subjects in the first cohort. Linkage disequilibrium might explain the correlated functional status among segregating V segments, but an unknown experimental factor could not be ruled out. A later analysis associated approximately 17,000 TCR beta sequences with specific HLA alleles at a false discovery rate of 0.05. Only TCR beta chains were sequenced in this cohort, and the absence of alpha or paired-chain data limited detectable features. An earlier analysis of approximately 600 of the donors showed that most TCR beta V segments appeared in productive rearrangements either about 87% or about 30% of the time, which broadly matched IMGT annotations. A group of highly shared sequence variants was considered likely to be a technical artifact of the sequencing pipeline. In a later genetic analysis, a missense DCLRE1C variant was associated with V-gene and J-gene trimming of TCR beta chains, and the association was replicated in an independent cohort. CMV serostatus was the only immune exposure information available for the cohort. In both the original and validation cohorts, the classifier was reported to diagnose cytomegalovirus status with high specificity and sensitivity. In a later analysis, HLA-associated TCR beta chains were found to be more clonally expanded and to have lower generation probabilities than equally common non-associated chains. Most TCR sequences were seen in very few donors, while some public TCRs were found in many individuals.

The cohort consisted of 600 to 750 healthy bone marrow donors. At the time of sampling, all cohort members were nominally healthy, though unrecorded immune exposures were likely present. The donor tested CMV seronegative and was one of the 352 seronegative cohort members. Each donor provided a peripheral blood sample, and peripheral blood mononuclear cells were used for TCR beta sequencing. Genomic DNA extraction from the blood cell samples was performed with the Qiagen DNeasy Blood Extraction Kit. This clone was detected once. Its antigen target is currently unknown. Per-nucleotide qualities are absent, and no much larger clonotype sits a single base away. The germline ends are 12 bases apart after V is trimmed by 0 bases and J by 4 bases. CDR1 and CDR2, per the germline V gene, are MGHRA and YSYEKL. The CDR3 numbers 15 residues from cysteine through phenylalanine. CDR3 DNA only is kept here, 45 bases in frame from base 1.

The library was obtained by the immunoSEQ multiplex PCR assay. For the multiplex PCR, a mixture combining 60 forward primers for TCR Vbeta segments and 13 reverse primers for TCR Jbeta segments was used. Amplification of the CDR3 region of rearranged TCR beta genes was performed with a multiplex PCR assay on genomic DNA. The amplified TCR beta libraries were sequenced on the Illumina HiSeq System as 87-base-pair reads. For the original study's pipeline: In a later analysis, 70 million to 95 million unique TCR beta chains were counted across the roughly 700 repertoires, and approximately 11 million of these chains were shared by at least two donors. Raw reads were error-corrected and collapsed into unique sequences with a nearest-neighbor algorithm that merged closely related sequences to remove PCR and sequencing errors. To assign V, D and J gene segments, CDR3 sequences were aligned to IMGT reference sequences. Each retained sequence needed at least a six-nucleotide match to both a V gene segment and a J gene segment. Rearrangements were called productive when the CDR3 lacked stop codons and stayed in frame with V and J; all others were non-productive. Following IMGT convention, CDR3 was defined as the stretch from the second conserved V-encoded cysteine up to the conserved J-encoded phenylalanine. The earlier analysis of 450 to 750 of the donors excluded any sequence lacking an unambiguous match to a single V gene segment. In an earlier analysis of 587 of the donors, V segments were called functional above 56.7% productive rearrangements and were called segregating when the between-donor standard deviation exceeded 5%. A statistical classification framework was developed to diagnose cytomegalovirus status using the catalog of TCR beta chain sequences. In a later analysis, V and J genes were assigned by comparing TCR nucleotide sequences against IMGT/GENE-DB human TR gene sequences. In a later analysis, CDR3 sequences and most-parsimonious VDJ recombination scenarios were assigned using the TCRdist pipeline. A later analysis defined each TCR beta chain by its CDR3 amino acid sequence plus V-gene family, and excluded reads lacking a unique V-gene family. In a later analysis, a few hundred highly shared, low-generation-probability nucleotide sequences were removed to address suspected cross-contamination and a sequencing artifact. A later analysis calculated a clonal expansion index for each public chain from normalized within-repertoire ranks of inferred template counts. In a later analysis, generation probabilities were computed using a VDJ recombination model fitted to out-of-frame rearrangements, and the results were checked against IGoR. A later analysis scored TCR-TCR, TCR-HLA and TCR-CMV co-occurrence with hypergeometric tests, applying a repertoire-size bias correction to TCR pairs. False discovery rates were estimated in a later analysis by permuting HLA or CMV assignments 20 times. A later analysis grouped co-occurring TCRs with DBSCAN, adding TCRdist sequence similarity when clustering within HLA-allele-positive subsets. Co-occurrence clustering excluded repertoires with fewer than 30,000 or more than 120,000 public chains, plus five with anomalous nucleotide sharing. Imported from immuneACCESS, the table was reduced by TCRdb to in-frame sequences with V and J called. These copies leave out some clones; in studies compared against another copy, an unresolved V gene accounts for under half, and the cause of the remainder is not known. V, J and clone size reflect that table, while D and trimming were determined from the DNA. This sample has around 130,000 clones in its table, and around four fifths of those were observed once. In total, the top ten clones hold 5% to 5.5% of the sample.

The sequenced sample was PBMCs. The sequence was collected from a man aged 25-45 years in good health and CMV-seronegative. The chain links TRBV4-1 with TRBJ2-5; the D gene is perhaps TRBD2, on 7 matching bases. The DNA reads as follows: TGCGCCAGCAGCCAAGAGGGGGGGGCGGGAGAGACCCAGTACTTC. This sequence encodes CASSQEGGAGETQYF.